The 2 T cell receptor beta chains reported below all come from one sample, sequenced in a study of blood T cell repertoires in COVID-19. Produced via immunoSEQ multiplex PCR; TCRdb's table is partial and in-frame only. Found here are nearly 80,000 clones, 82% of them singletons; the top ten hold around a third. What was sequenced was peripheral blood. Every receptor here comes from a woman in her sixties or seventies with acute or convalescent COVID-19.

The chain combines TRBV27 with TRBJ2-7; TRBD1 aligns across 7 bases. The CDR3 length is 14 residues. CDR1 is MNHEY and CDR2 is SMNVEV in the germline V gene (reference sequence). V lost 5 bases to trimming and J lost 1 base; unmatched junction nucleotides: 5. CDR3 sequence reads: CASSQGDRSYEQYF. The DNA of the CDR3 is TGTGCCAGCAGTCAAGGGGACAGATCCTACGAGCAGTACTTC.

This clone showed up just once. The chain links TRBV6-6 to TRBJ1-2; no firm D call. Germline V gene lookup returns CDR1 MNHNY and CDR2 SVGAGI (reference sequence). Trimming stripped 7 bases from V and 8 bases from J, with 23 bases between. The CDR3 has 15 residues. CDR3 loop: CASNLRSSQTMGYTF. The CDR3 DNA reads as TGTGCCAGCAACCTCAGGAGCTCTCAGACTATGGGCTACACCTTC.